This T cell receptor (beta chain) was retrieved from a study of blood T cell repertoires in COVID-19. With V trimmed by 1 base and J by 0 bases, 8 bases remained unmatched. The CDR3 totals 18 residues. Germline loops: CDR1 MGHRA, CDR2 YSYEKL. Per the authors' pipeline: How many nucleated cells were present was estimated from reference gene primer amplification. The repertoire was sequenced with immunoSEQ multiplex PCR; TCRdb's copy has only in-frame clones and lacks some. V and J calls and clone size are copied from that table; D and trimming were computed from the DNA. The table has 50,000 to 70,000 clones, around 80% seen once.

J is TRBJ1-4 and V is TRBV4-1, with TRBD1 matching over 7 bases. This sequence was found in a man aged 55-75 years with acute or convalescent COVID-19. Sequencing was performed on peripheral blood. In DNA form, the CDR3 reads TGCGCCAGCAGCCAAGGACAAGGAACAGGGGCAACTAATGAAAAACTGTTTTTT. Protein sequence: CASSQGQGTGATNEKLFF.